The present TCR beta chain was sequenced within a study of breast tumors, draining lymph nodes, adjacent tissues. Broader study findings: That most tumor T cells come from lymph nodes remained unproven.

Concerning this clonotype itself: Its antigen is not known.

TCRdb ran MiXCR on the multiplex PCR reads and lists one entry per CDR3 protein. The data show 20,000 or so distinct CDR3 sequences, roughly 50% seen once. This CDR3 is built from 16 residues. The germline V gene encodes CDR1 MNHEY and CDR2 SVGEGT. V lost 5 bases to trimming and J lost 4 bases, with 20 bases between them. Sequencing used breast tumor tissue. This sequence joins TRBV6-2 or TRBV6-3 and TRBJ1-2; D may be TRBD1 (6 bases). The receptor was derived from a female donor with breast cancer. Some clones in this sample may be carry-over from other donors' samples. CDR3: CASSPLRDTRSYGYTF. The CDR3 DNA follows: TGTGCCAGCAGTCCCCTTCGGGACACACGGAGCTATGGCTACACCTTC.